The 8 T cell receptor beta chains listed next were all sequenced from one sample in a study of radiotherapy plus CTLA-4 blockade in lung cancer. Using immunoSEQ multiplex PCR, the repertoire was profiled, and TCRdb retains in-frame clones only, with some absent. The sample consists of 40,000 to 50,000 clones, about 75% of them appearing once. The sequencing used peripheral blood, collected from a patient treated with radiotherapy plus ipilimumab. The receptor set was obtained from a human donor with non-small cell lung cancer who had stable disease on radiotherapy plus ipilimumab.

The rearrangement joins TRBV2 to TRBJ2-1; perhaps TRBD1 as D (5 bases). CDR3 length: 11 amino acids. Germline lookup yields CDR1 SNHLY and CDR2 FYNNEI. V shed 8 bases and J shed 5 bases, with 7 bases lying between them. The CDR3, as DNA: TGTGCCAGCGACAGAAACAATGAGCAGTTCTTC. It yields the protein CASDRNNEQFF.

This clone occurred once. CDR3 in DNA: TGTGCCAGCAGCTTAGGGGGGACAGGGCAAGAGACCCAGTACTTC. Translating it yields CASSLGGTGQETQYF. J is TRBJ2-5 and V is TRBV7-6; the match to TRBD1 covers 9 bases. CDR1 and CDR2 from the germline V gene are SGHVS and FNYEAQ. CDR3 length equals 15 residues. V shed 1 base and J 2 bases; nucleotides not matched to a gene: 2.

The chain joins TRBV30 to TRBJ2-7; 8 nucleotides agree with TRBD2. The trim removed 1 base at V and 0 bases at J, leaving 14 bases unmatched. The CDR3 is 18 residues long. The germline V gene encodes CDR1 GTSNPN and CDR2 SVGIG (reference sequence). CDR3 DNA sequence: TGTGCCTGGAGTGAGGGGAGGTGGCGGGGGGTGCCCTCCTACGAGCAGTACTTC. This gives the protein CAWSEGRWRGVPSYEQYF.

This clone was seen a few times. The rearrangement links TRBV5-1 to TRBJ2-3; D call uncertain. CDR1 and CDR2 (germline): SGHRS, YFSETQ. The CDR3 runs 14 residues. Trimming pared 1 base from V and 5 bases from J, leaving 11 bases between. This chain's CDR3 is CASSLSFNGDTQYF. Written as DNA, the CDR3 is TGCGCCAGCAGCTTGAGTTTTAACGGAGATACGCAGTATTTT.

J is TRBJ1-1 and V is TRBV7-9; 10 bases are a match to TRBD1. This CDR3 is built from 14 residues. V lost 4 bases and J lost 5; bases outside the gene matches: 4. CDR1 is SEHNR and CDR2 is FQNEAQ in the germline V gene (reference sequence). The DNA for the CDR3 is TGTGCCAGCAGCTCGGGACAGGGGCAAACTGAAGCTTTCTTT. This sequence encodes CASSSGQGQTEAFF.

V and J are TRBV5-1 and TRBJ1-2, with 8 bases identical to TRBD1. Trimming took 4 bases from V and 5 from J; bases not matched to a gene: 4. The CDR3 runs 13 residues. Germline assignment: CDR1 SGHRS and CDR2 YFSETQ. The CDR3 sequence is CASSQTGGYGYTF. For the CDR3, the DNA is TGCGCCAGCAGCCAAACAGGGGGATATGGCTACACCTTC.

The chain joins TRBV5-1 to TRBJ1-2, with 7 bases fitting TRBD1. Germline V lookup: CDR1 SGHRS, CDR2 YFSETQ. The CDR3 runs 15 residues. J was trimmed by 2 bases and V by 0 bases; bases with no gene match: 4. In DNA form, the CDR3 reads TGCGCCAGCAGCTTGGGGGACAGCCTAAACTATGGCTACACCTTC. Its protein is CASSLGDSLNYGYTF. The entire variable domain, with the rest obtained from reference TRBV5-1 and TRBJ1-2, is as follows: KAGVTQTPRYLIKTRGQQVTLSCSPISGHRSVSWYQQTPGQGLQFLFEYFSETQRNKGNFPGRFSGRQFSNSRSEMNVSTLELGDSALYLCASSLGDSLNYGYTFGSGTRLTVV.

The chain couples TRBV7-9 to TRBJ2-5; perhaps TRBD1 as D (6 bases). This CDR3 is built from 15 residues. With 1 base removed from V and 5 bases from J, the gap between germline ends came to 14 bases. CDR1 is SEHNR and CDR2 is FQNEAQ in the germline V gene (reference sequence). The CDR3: CASSLVGGPDETQYF. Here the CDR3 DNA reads TGTGCCAGCAGCTTAGTTGGGGGCCCTGACGAGACCCAGTACTTC. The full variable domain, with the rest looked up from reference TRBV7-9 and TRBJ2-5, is DTGVSQNPRHKITKRGQNVTFRCDPISEHNRLYWYRQTLGQGPEFLTYFQNEAQLEKSRLLSDRFSAERPKGSFSTLEIQRTEQGDSAMYLCASSLVGGPDETQYFGPGTRLLVL.